The clone carrying this T cell receptor (beta chain) was seen a handful of times. Treatment of the sample: around 19 received Ad26.COV2.S at low or high dose, single or two shots; 5 received placebo; per-sample allocation not given. Vaccine and placebo recipients were sampled on day 63 after the first injection. Sequencing was performed with immunoSEQ multiplex PCR; in TCRdb, only in-frame clones are kept and a portion is missing. The sample holds 440,000 or so clones, approximately 92% seen once. Looked up from germline, CDR1 is LNHDA and CDR2 is SQIVND (reference sequence). The CDR3 has 16 residues. V was clipped by 2 bases and J by 4 bases, with 17 bases between them. This entry is derived from a study of Ad26.COV2.S vaccination and SARS-CoV-2 variants.

This TCR came from a person between 18 and 59 years old who received the Ad26.COV2.S COVID-19 vaccine or a placebo. V gene TRBV19 combines with J gene TRBJ1-2; D gene ambiguous. The starting material was peripheral blood, obtained in a trial of Ad26.COV2.S vaccine versus placebo. CDR3 protein: CASSISGQTRSYGYTF. CDR3 sequence (DNA): TGTGCCAGTAGTATATCGGGCCAGACTCGGTCCTATGGCTACACCTTC.